This T cell receptor beta chain was retrieved from a study of T cells in Graves' hyperthyroidism and ophthalmopathy (dated 2019 in TCRdb). For context, the study as a whole: Peripheral blood samples were taken at initial diagnosis, before any treatment was given. TCR V-J signatures able to tell the groups apart were searched for in a discovery cohort of 90 to 100 patients, of whom roughly 42 had Graves' ophthalmopathy and roughly 58 had stable Graves' hyperthyroidism. Prospective prediction of ophthalmopathy was tested in an independent validation cohort of some 19 hyperthyroidism patients and 15 to 17 patients who later progressed to ophthalmopathy. For training and testing, the 100 or so patients in the discovery cohort were randomly divided in a 7:3 ratio. In roughly six Graves' hyperthyroidism patients, the study also compared T-cell repertoires from thyroid tissue with T-cell repertoires from blood. After sampling, hyperthyroidism patients received methimazole starting at 30 mg daily, and ophthalmopathy patients received high-dose intravenous methylprednisolone. According to the paper, TCR Vbeta CDR3 sequencing was carried out on approximately 140 peripheral blood samples, which came from 40 to 45 ophthalmopathy, approximately 72 hyperthyroidism and about 17 progressor patients. General findings and caveats noted by the study authors: Most expanded thyroid clonotypes (frequency above 0.001) were also found in blood, which suggests that blood repertoires may mirror thyroid immune responses. No statistical method was used to fix the sample size in advance, and group allocation was not hidden from the investigators. A 13 V-J signature model separated ophthalmopathy from stable hyperthyroidism, with 87.88% sensitivity and about 81% specificity in cross-validation and 80%/75% in testing. During validation, the model predicted progression to ophthalmopathy a median of about 6.5 months ahead of onset, with approximately 71% sensitivity and 72.22% specificity.

Amplification of TCR beta CDR3 regions was carried out from RNA transcripts. For the first round of RT-PCR on the TCR CDR3, the HTBI primer set was used together with the Qiagen OneStep RT-PCR kit. Libraries were constructed in a second round of multiplex PCR, after which size selection and purification were performed. Sequencing of the libraries was done on an Illumina HiSeq2000 using paired-end 100 bp reads. On the authors' methods: SOAPnuke was used to process the raw data, with reads discarded if the reads contained adapters or uncalled bases, had a mean Phred below 15, or lacked an exact constant-primer or identifier match. High-quality paired reads were merged using COPE v1.2.5, and each unique nucleotide sequence was defined as a clonotype. MiTCR v1.1 was used to align the clonotypes against IMGT TRBV, TRBD and TRBJ reference segments. The analysis was restricted to V-J combinations with a frequency above 0.0001, which together covered just over 98% of the repertoires. The TCS score was defined as the ratio of F50 (clonal expansion) to E x V (chaos), calculated using BLOSUM62-based TCRdist between CDR3 peptides within each V-J. Welch's t-statistics and random forest reduced fewer than 600 V-J features to about 12, which were used in a naive Bayes classifier (R e1071). The public reads were reanalyzed by TCRdb: fastp trimming at Q25, MiXCR alignment, in-frame beta chains only. CDR3 protein duplicates are merged, each entry listing the most common genes and DNA. What appears here as the V and J calls and clone size reflects TCRdb's work, not the paper's. The sample yields under 400,000 distinct CDR3 sequences; about 13% were counted once. 9.2% of the sample is held by the ten biggest clonotypes.

Graves' hyperthyroidism was defined as stable when no progression to ophthalmopathy occurred over 18 months of follow-up. The hyperthyroidism patients were between 18 and 65 years old and newly diagnosed, with a disease duration of less than 2 months. Exclusion was applied to patients with uncontrolled infections, other autoimmune diseases, pregnancy or lactation. Clinical symptoms, serum thyroxine and TRAb, thyroid ultrasound, and orbital computed tomography formed the basis for the diagnoses. PBMCs were separated from about 10 ml of fresh peripheral blood using Ficoll-Paque density gradient centrifugation. Total RNA was extracted using Trizol reagent, and RNA quality was assessed on an Agilent 2100 Bioanalyzer. Looking up the germline V gene yields CDR1 SGHAT and CDR2 FQNNGV. From V the trimming removes 3 bases and from J it removes 9 bases, while the gene matches leave 4 bases of the junction unaccounted for. Counted from cysteine to phenylalanine, this CDR3 has 14 amino acids. The only DNA kept is the CDR3, 42 bases in frame from the first base.

This clonotype was counted at least ten times. Its antigen is currently not known. Nothing much larger sits one base from this clone, and base qualities are not available. The sequenced material came from blood. The V and J segments used are TRBV11-2 and TRBJ1-6, and TRBD1 matches 8 of the central bases. The TCR sequence derives from a woman between 18 and 29 years old with Graves' hyperthyroidism. For the CDR3, the sequence is CASSFQGAGSPLHF. The nucleotide sequence reads as follows: TGTGCCAGCAGCTTCCAGGGGGCGGGTTCACCCCTCCACTTT.